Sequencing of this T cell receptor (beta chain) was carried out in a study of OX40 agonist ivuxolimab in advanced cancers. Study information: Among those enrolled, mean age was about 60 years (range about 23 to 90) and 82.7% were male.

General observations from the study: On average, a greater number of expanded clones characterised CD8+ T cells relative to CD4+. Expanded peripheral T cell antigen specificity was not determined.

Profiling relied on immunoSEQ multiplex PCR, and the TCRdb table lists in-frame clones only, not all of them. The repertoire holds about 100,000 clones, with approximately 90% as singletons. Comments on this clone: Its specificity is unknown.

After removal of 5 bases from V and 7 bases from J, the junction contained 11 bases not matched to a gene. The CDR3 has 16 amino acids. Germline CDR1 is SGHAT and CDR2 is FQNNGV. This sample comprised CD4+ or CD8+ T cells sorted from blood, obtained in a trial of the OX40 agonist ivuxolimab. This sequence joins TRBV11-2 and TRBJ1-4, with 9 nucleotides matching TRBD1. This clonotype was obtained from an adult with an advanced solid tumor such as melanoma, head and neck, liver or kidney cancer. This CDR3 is CASSPNAGQGFEKLFF. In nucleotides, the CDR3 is TGTGCCAGCAGCCCAAATGCCGGACAGGGGTTTGAAAAACTGTTTTTT.